The sequence of this T cell receptor (beta chain) was determined in a study of graft-versus-host responses after intestinal transplantation. Study context: Every recipient had anti-thymocyte globulin induction and 3 to 4 years of tacrolimus plus steroids.

The length of the CDR3 is 13 residues. Germline V gene lookup returns CDR1 GTSNPN and CDR2 SVGIG (reference sequence). Trimming took off 3 bases at V and 2 bases at J, with 11 bases between the two ends. TCRdb keeps only in-frame clones here, not all; method: immunoSEQ multiplex PCR. The sample gives under 9,000 clones, roughly 70% of which show up once; about 32% is in the top ten. The graft tissue was processed, and this released both intraepithelial and lamina propria lymphocytes. This chain joins TRBV30 and TRBJ2-7; possible D gene TRBD2, 5 bases. This clonotype was sampled from a human patient who received an intestinal transplant, so some T cells may come from the graft donor. The sample here was ileum tissue, taken roughly 74 weeks after intestinal transplant. DNA of the CDR3: TGTGCCTGGAGCGGACTCGTTACCTACGAGCAGTACTTC. Translated, it gives CAWSGLVTYEQYF.